This TCR beta chain was identified in a study of blood T cell repertoires in COVID-19 (dated by TCRdb to about 2020). Regarding the study in general: Samples covering the acute and convalescent phases of COVID-19 were provided by collaborators in the United States, Italy and Spain. Subjects who had been exposed to COVID-19, were actively infected with it, or had recovered from it provided the deeply sampled blood TCRbeta repertoires that made up the dataset. Sample metadata almost always included a de-identified subject ID, COVID-19 status, age in years and sex. The samples were drawn from two sources: the first 160 participants of the ongoing ImmuneRACE study, and 1,000 to 1,500 subjects contributed by 6 global collaborators. The prospective study material was composed of cDNA or gDNA derived from T cells, B-cell-depleted T cells, or PBMCs. The repertoires were released in a freely available public database meant as a resource for research on the immune response to SARS-CoV-2. Where HLA class I and class II types were available, the types were taken from metadata supplied by the sample provider, not from assay-based typing. What the work shows at the level of the full study, not this receptor alone: The quantity of clinical and demographic metadata differed by source and by participant and was supplied without curation.

The V and J ends are trimmed by 6 bases and 2 bases, leaving 8 bases between them. Taken from cysteine to phenylalanine, the CDR3 has 13 residues. CDR3 DNA is the only sequence kept; it has 39 bases, read in frame from the first base. CDR1 and CDR2 are drawn from the germline V gene: MNHEY, SVGAGI. Each collaborating institution followed its own protocols to collect whole blood in K2EDTA tubes. Collaborator samples were shipped for TCRbeta analysis as frozen whole blood, isolated PBMCs, or DNA extracted from either sample type. TCRbeta CDR3 regions were amplified from genomic DNA by means of the immunoSEQ Assay, a bias-controlled multiplex PCR. The paper's data handling went like this. Nucleated cell counts per sample were estimated from amplification of reference gene primers within the assay. To quantify the absolute abundance of each unique TCRbeta CDR3 rearrangement, sequence reads were collapsed and filtered. For each sample, productive Simpson clonality was calculated as the square root of Simpson's diversity index across productive rearrangements. The table was pulled from immuneACCESS by TCRdb, which kept in-frame rearrangements only. Such tables lose some clones; where checked, under half of the loss comes from unresolved V genes, and the rest has no known cause. The DNA was the basis for D and trimming; V, J and clone size are from that table. This sample holds about 190,000 clones; roughly nine tenths were observed only once. 6.5% to 8.5% of the sample is held by the ten biggest clonotypes.

Worth noting for this clone: There is no known antigen for this receptor. No per-base quality is available; no much larger clone lies one base away.

Sample: peripheral blood. The chain uses TRBV6-5 and TRBJ1-3; the D gene cannot be resolved reliably. The sequence was obtained from a man aged 35 to 55 with acute or convalescent COVID-19. The DNA sequence reads TGTGCCAGCAGGGAGTATGCTGGAAACACCATATATTTT. It encodes CASREYAGNTIYF.